The next 12 T cell receptor beta chains were all read from a single sample in a study of T-cell reconstitution after alpha-beta-depleted transplantation in children. Unique molecular identifiers were incorporated into the prepared TCRbeta library. In TCRdb, the PCR reads were re-called with MiXCR into one record per CDR3 protein. The sample contains more than 400,000 distinct CDR3 sequences, over 10% of which appear only once. Source: PBMCs, mostly from graft donor cells, taken 180 days after TCRalphabeta/CD19-depleted stem cell transplant. These receptor sequences come from a female patient aged 2-9 years who had a stem cell transplant for aplastic anemia, so the T cells may come from the graft donor.

The chain recombines TRBV7-2 with TRBJ1-5; no reliable D call. CDR3 length: 13 residues. The V and J ends lost 5 bases and 0 bases respectively, with 5 bases between them. Germline lookup yields CDR1 SGHTA and CDR2 FQGNSA. The CDR3 sequence: CASSTYSNQPQHF. CDR3 bases: TGTGCCAGCAGCACCTATAGCAATCAGCCCCAGCATTTT.

This clonotype has a handful of counts. V usage is TRBV12-3 or TRBV12-4 and J usage is TRBJ2-6; D is possibly TRBD2 (5 bases). The CDR3 length is 19 residues. V was cut by 3 bases and J by 0 bases, with 18 bases left in between. In DNA form, the CDR3 reads TGTGCCAGCAGTTTCGGCCTCCGGCGGGCCAACTCTGGGGCCAACGTCCTGACTTTC. Residues: CASSFGLRRANSGANVLTF.

Remarks on this clonotype: The junction departs from germline at one end; a sequencing error may be responsible. The J gene is TRBJ1-5, the V gene TRBV5-1, with D hard to call. The CDR3 totals 16 residues. The V gene's germline CDR1 is SGHRS and CDR2 YFSETQ. CDR3 in amino acids: CASSPNGPNSIQPQHF. CDR3 nucleotide sequence: TGCGCCAGCAGCCCTAATGGACCGAATAGCATTCAGCCCCAGCATTTT.

This clonotype has just a few counts. The chain combines TRBV7-9 with TRBJ1-4; D gene unclear. V lost 1 base and J lost 0, with 12 bases in between. CDR1 is SEHNR, CDR2 FQNEAQ, per germline (reference sequence). The CDR3 sequence is 17 residues long. The CDR3 region is CASSLGRVGTTNEKLFF. The CDR3 DNA reads TGTGCCAGCAGCTTAGGCAGAGTGGGGACAACTAATGAAAAACTGTTTTTT.

This clonotype has just a few counts. The rearrangement uses TRBV9 and TRBJ2-5; 8 bases are shared with TRBD1. The trim removed 4 bases at V and 2 bases at J, leaving 10 bases unmatched. The germline V gene has CDR1 SGDLS and CDR2 YYNGEE. This CDR3 has 16 amino acids. The CDR3 spells CASSPRAGGQQETQYF. CDR3 coding DNA: TGTGCCAGCAGCCCACGTGCAGGGGGCCAACAAGAGACCCAGTACTTC.

The sample holds a few counts of this clonotype. CDR3: CAISERQGSFAGELFF. The CDR3 bases are TGTGCCATCAGTGAACGACAGGGGTCCTTCGCCGGGGAGCTGTTTTTT. The rearrangement uses TRBV10-3 and TRBJ2-2; 8 bases are shared with TRBD1. This CDR3 comprises 16 residues. The V segment lost 3 bases and the J segment 6 bases; nucleotides outside the gene matches: 9. Germline loops: CDR1 ENHRY, CDR2 SYGVKD.

This clonotype was seen a few times. The chain carries TRBV5-1 and TRBJ2-6, with unresolved D. CDR3 size: 15 residues. Germline assignment: CDR1 SGHRS and CDR2 YFSETQ. Trimming took off 4 bases at V and 0 bases at J, with 8 bases between the two ends. The CDR3 region has the DNA TGCGCCAGCAGCCGTACGTCCTCTGGGGCCAACGTCCTGACTTTC. Amino acid sequence: CASSRTSSGANVLTF.

V is TRBV27 and J is TRBJ1-5; perhaps TRBD1 as D (6 bases). The V gene lost 7 bases and the J gene lost 2 bases, with 12 bases spanning the gap. The CDR3 runs 14 residues. Germline-derived CDR1 and CDR2 are MNHEY and SMNVEV (reference sequence). CDR3: CASKGGVGNQPQHF. For the CDR3, the DNA is TGTGCCAGCAAAGGGGGAGTTGGCAATCAGCCCCAGCATTTT.

This clonotype has only a few counts. V is TRBV29-1 and J is TRBJ2-5; 13 bases map to TRBD2. The trim removed 5 bases at V and 5 bases at J, leaving 11 bases unmatched. Germline loops: CDR1 SQVTM, CDR2 ANQGSEA. The CDR3 is 16 amino acids. CDR3 coding DNA: TGCAGCGTTTTCCCCCTCTGGACTAGCGGGAGTGAGACCCAGTACTTC. Translated, it gives CSVFPLWTSGSETQYF.

The CDR3 nucleotides read TGTGCCAGCAGCCGACAGGGACTGAGAGGGACTGAAGCTTTCTTT. Its protein is CASSRQGLRGTEAFF. The chain has TRBV27 and TRBJ1-1; 7 nucleotides agree with TRBD1. V was pared by 6 bases and J by 5 bases, with 12 bases of the junction left unmatched. The CDR3 totals 15 residues. Germline V gives CDR1 MNHEY, CDR2 SMNVEV (reference sequence).

This clonotype was counted between two and nine times. The V call is TRBV6-2 or TRBV6-3, the J call TRBJ2-1; TRBD1 matches at 11 bases. Looked up from germline, CDR1 is MNHEY and CDR2 is SVGEGT. The CDR3 consists of 15 residues. The V and J ends lost 4 bases and 5 bases, in that order; junction bases with no gene match: 4. As DNA, the CDR3 is TGTGCCAGCAGTTCCCGGGACAGGGGGAACAATGAGCAGTTCTTC. Amino acid sequence: CASSSRDRGNNEQFF.

The V and J genes are TRBV6-1 and TRBJ2-7; D might be TRBD1 or TRBD2, each matching 6 bases. The CDR3 contains 16 residues. Germline CDR1 MNHNS, CDR2 SASEGT. Trimming removed 6 bases at V and 3 bases at J, with 21 bases between. The CDR3 nucleotides read TGTGCCAGCAGGAGCAGGCAGGGGCGGGATGACTACGAGCAGTACTTC. Amino acid sequence: CASRSRQGRDDYEQYF.